One TCR beta chain is described in this entry. Its antigen is unknown. V gave up 6 bases and J gave up 2 bases, with 24 bases separating them. The CDR3 totals 17 residues. CDR1 and CDR2 from the germline V gene are SQVTM and ANQGSEA. This specimen belongs to a study of OX40 agonist ivuxolimab in advanced cancers. Whole-study results and caveats: At 0.1 to 3.0 mg/kg and by week 6, clonal expansion occurred in CD4+ and CD8+ blood T cells.

Profiled with immunoSEQ multiplex PCR; TCRdb holds only in-frame clones, not every one. The repertoire has tens of thousands of clones, approximately 88% of them found once; the top ten carry roughly 1.1%. The sequencing here drew on CD4+ or CD8+ T cells sorted from blood, taken in a trial of the OX40 agonist ivuxolimab. The V gene is TRBV29-1, the J gene TRBJ2-3; D is perhaps TRBD1 or TRBD2 (7 bases each). The clonotype comes from an adult with an advanced solid tumor such as melanoma, head and neck, liver or kidney cancer. The CDR3 DNA reads TGCAGCGTCGGAGGGGGCATTAGGGCGGGGGCCACAGATACGCAGTATTTT. Encoded protein: CSVGGGIRAGATDTQYF.